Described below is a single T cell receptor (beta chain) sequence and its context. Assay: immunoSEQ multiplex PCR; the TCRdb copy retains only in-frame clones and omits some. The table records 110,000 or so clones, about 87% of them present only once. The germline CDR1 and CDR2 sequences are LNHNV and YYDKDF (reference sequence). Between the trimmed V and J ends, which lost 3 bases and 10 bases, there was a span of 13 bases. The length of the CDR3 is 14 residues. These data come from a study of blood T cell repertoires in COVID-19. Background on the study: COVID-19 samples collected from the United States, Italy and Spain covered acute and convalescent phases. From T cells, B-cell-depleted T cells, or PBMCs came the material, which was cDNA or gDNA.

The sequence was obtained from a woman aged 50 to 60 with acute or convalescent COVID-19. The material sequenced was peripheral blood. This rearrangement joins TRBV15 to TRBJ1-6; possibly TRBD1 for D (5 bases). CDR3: CATSRSGLGSPLHF. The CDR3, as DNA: TGTGCCACCAGCAGGTCGGGACTTGGGTCACCCCTCCACTTT.